This T cell receptor beta chain appears in the sequencing data of a study of blood T cell repertoires in COVID-19. Assay: immunoSEQ multiplex PCR; the TCRdb copy retains only in-frame clones and omits some. Altogether over 80,000 clones are present, 80% to 90% being singletons, with the ten largest covering about 20%. With 0 bases clipped from V and 4 bases from J, the junction kept 6 bases outside the gene matches. This CDR3 is 15 amino acids long. Germline V CDR1 and CDR2: SGHKS, YYEKEE (reference sequence). Sequences were obtained from peripheral blood. The sequence came from a human donor in a cohort sampled during active COVID-19. V usage is TRBV5-5 and J usage is TRBJ2-5, with 7 bases that match TRBD2. The chain's CDR3 is CASSLDPGGGETQYF. The CDR3 DNA reads TGTGCCAGCAGCTTGGATCCGGGAGGCGGAGAGACCCAGTACTTC. Drawing the rest from reference TRBV5-5 and TRBJ2-5, the complete variable domain is DAGVTQSPTHLIKTRGQQVTLRCSPISGHKSVSWYQQVLGQGPQFIFQYYEKEERGRGNFPDRFSARQFPNYSSELNVNALLLGDSALYLCASSLDPGGGETQYFGPGTRLLVL.